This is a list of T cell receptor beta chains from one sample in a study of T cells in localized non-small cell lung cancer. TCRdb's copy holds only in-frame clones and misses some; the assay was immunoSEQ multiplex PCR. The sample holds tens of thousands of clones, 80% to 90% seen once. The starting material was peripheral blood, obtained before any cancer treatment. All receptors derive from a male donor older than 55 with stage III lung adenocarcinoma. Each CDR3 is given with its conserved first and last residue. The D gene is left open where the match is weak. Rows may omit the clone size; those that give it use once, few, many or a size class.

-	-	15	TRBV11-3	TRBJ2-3	CASSLGDPSTDTQYF	TGTGCCAGCAGCTTAGGGGACCCCAGCACAGATACGCAGTATTTT
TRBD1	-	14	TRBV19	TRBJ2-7	CASSGTATSYEQYF	TGTGCCAGTAGCGGGACAGCGACCTCCTACGAGCAGTACTTC
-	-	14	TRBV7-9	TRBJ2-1	CASSLVEAVNEQFF	TGTGCCAGCAGCTTAGTCGAGGCCGTCAATGAGCAGTTCTTC
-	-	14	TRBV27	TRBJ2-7	CASSPIQGVGEQYF	TGTGCCAGCAGTCCCATTCAGGGAGTGGGCGAGCAGTACTTC
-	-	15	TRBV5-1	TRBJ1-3	CASSQEGDPGNTIYF	TGCGCCAGCAGCCAGGAGGGGGACCCTGGAAACACCATATATTTT
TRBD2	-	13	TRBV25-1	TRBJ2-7	CASTGGWGNEQYF	TGTGCCAGCACGGGGGGGTGGGGCAACGAGCAGTACTTC
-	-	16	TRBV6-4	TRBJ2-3	CASSEYAGSNTDTQYF	TGTGCCAGCAGTGAGTACGCCGGGAGCAACACAGATACGCAGTATTTT
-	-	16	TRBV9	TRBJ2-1	CASSAPGAGISNEQFF	TGTGCCAGCAGCGCTCCCGGGGCAGGGATAAGCAATGAGCAGTTCTTC
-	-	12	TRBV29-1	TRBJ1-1	CSVEEQAGEAFF	TGCAGCGTTGAAGAACAGGCAGGTGAAGCTTTCTTT
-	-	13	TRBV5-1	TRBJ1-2	CASSLSPVEGYTF	TGCGCCAGCAGCTTGTCCCCGGTTGAGGGCTACACCTTC
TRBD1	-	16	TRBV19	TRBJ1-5	CASSRKLQGADQPQHF	TGTGCCAGTAGTAGGAAGCTACAGGGGGCAGATCAGCCCCAGCATTTT
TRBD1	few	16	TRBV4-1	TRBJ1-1	CASSQGSTGGYTEAFF	TGCGCCAGCAGCCAAGGGAGTACAGGGGGCTACACTGAAGCTTTCTTT
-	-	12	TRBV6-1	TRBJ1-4	CATDTYNEKLFF	TGTGCCACTGACACTTATAATGAAAAACTGTTTTTT
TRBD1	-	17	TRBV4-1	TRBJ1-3	CASSPAGQGNSGNTIYF	TGCGCCAGCAGCCCAGCGGGACAGGGGAACTCTGGAAACACCATATATTTT
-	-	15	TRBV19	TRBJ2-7	CASSKHLGGSYEQYF	TGTGCCAGTAGTAAACACTTGGGGGGCTCCTACGAGCAGTACTTC
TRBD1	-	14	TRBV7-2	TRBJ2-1	CASSGGQGRSEQFF	TGTGCCAGCAGCGGGGGACAGGGGAGAAGTGAGCAGTTCTTC
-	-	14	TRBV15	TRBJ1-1	CATSIEDLGTEAFF	TGTGCCACCAGCATTGAGGACCTTGGCACTGAAGCTTTCTTT
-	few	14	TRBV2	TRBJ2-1	CASKDSGPYNEQFF	TGTGCCAGCAAGGACAGCGGGCCTTACAATGAGCAGTTCTTC
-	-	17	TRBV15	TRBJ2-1	CATSREGRGSSYNEQFF	TGTGCCACCAGCAGAGAGGGTCGGGGAAGCTCCTACAATGAGCAGTTCTTC
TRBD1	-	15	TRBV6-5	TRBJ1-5	CASSPGTGLNQPQHF	TGTGCCAGCAGTCCCGGGACAGGATTGAATCAGCCCCAGCATTTT
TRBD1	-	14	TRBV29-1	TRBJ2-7	CSVGAGTGGIEQYF	TGCAGCGTTGGGGCCGGGACAGGGGGCATCGAGCAGTACTTC
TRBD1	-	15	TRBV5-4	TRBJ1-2	CASSSRQGEMWGYTF	TGTGCCAGCAGCTCGCGACAGGGAGAGATGTGGGGCTACACCTTC
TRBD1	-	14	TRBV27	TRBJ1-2	CASSFLTGGLGYTF	TGTGCCAGCAGTTTCTTGACAGGGGGCCTTGGCTACACCTTC
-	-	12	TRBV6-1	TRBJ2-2	CASSRTVGELFF	TGTGCCAGCAGCCGTACGGTCGGGGAGCTGTTTTTT
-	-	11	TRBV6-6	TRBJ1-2	CASSYEGGYTF	TGTGCCAGCAGTTACGAGGGTGGCTACACCTTC
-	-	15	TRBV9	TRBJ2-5	CASNVEVGVDVTQYF	TGTGCCAGCAACGTAGAAGTGGGGGTTGATGTGACCCAGTACTTC
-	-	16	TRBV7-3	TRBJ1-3	CASSLEPGSSGNTIYF	TGTGCCAGCAGCTTAGAACCCGGAAGCTCTGGAAACACCATATATTTT
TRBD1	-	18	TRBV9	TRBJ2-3	CASSVDRTGVRSTDTQYF	TGTGCCAGCAGCGTAGATCGGACAGGGGTGAGGTCCACAGATACGCAGTATTTT
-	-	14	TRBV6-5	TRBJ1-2	CASRAGPQVYGYTF	TGTGCCAGCAGGGCCGGGCCCCAGGTTTATGGCTACACCTTC
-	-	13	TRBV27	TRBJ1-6	CASSLQGISPLHF	TGTGCCAGCAGTTTACAGGGGATTTCACCCCTCCACTTT
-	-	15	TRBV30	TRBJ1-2	CAWVTSGQHNYGYTF	TGTGCCTGGGTCACTAGTGGGCAGCATAACTATGGCTACACCTTC
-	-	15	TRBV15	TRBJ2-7	CATSRDSRSPYEQYF	TGTGCCACCAGCAGAGATAGCAGATCACCCTACGAGCAGTACTTC
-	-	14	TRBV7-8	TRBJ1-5	CASSFRGYDQPQHF	TGTGCCAGCAGCTTTAGGGGATACGATCAGCCCCAGCATTTT
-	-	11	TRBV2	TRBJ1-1	CASSGYTEAFF	TGTGCCAGCAGTGGTTACACTGAAGCTTTCTTT
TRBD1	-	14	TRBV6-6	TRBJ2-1	CASIAGGSYNEQFF	TGTGCCAGCATTGCAGGGGGCTCCTACAATGAGCAGTTCTTC
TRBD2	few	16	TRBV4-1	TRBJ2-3	CASSPVLLAGSDTQYF	TGCGCCAGCAGCCCAGTACTATTAGCGGGATCAGATACGCAGTATTTT
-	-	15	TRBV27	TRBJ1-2	CASSLSRTENYGYTF	TGTGCCAGCAGTTTATCTCGGACAGAGAACTATGGCTACACCTTC
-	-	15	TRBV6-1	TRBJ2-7	CASSEFEDMFEKQYF	TGTGCCAGCAGTGAATTTGAGGATATGTTCGAGAAGCAGTACTTC
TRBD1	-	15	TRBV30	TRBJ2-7	CAWSTSGTGLYEQYF	TGTGCCTGGAGTACTTCCGGGACAGGTCTCTACGAGCAGTACTTC
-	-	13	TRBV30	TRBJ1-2	CAWSRATGYGYTF	TGTGCCTGGAGTCGGGCCACAGGGTATGGCTACACCTTC
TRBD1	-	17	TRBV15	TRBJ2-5	CATSRGPIGQGEGTQYF	TGTGCCACCAGCCGCGGCCCAATCGGACAGGGGGAAGGGACCCAGTACTTC
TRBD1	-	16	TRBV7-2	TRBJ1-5	CASSPGTGGINQPQHF	TGTGCCAGCAGCCCTGGGACAGGGGGGATCAATCAGCCCCAGCATTTT
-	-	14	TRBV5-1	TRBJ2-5	CASSLDVNKETQYF	TGCGCCAGCAGCTTGGATGTCAATAAAGAGACCCAGTACTTC
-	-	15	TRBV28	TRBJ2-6	CASSLWGSGANVLTF	TGTGCCAGCAGTTTATGGGGCTCTGGGGCCAACGTCCTGACTTTC
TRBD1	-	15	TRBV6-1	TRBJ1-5	CASSDRQGALQPQHF	TGTGCCAGCAGTGATCGACAGGGGGCGCTGCAGCCCCAGCATTTT
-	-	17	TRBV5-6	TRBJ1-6	CASSIEAQLSYNSPLHF	TGTGCCAGCTCGATCGAAGCCCAGTTATCCTATAATTCACCCCTCCACTTT
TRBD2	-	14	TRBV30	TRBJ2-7	CAWSRHQRGGEQYF	TGTGCCTGGAGTCGACACCAGCGGGGGGGAGAGCAGTACTTC
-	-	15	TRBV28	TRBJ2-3	CASSSSGLSTDTQYF	TGTGCCAGCAGTTCAAGCGGGCTGAGCACAGATACGCAGTATTTT
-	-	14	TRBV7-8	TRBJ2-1	CASSLGTPLDEQFF	TGTGCCAGCAGCTTAGGGACACCCCTAGATGAGCAGTTCTTC
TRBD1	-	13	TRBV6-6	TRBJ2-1	CASSYGDRGEQFF	TGTGCCAGCAGTTACGGGGACAGGGGCGAGCAGTTCTTC
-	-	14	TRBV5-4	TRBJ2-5	CASSSHKEGETQYF	TGTGCCAGCAGCTCACATAAAGAAGGAGAGACCCAGTACTTC
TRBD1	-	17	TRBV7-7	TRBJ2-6	CASSPRQGLNGANVLTF	TGTGCTAGCAGCCCCCGACAGGGTCTAAACGGGGCCAACGTCCTGACTTTC
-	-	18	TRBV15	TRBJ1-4	CATSRGRGNNVSGEKLFF	TGTGCCACCAGCAGAGGACGGGGGAATAACGTTTCGGGTGAAAAACTGTTTTTT
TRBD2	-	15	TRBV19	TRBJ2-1	CASSRSSGRINEQFF	TGTGCCAGTAGTAGGAGTAGCGGGAGAATCAATGAGCAGTTCTTC
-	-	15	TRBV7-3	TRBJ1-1	CASSLDIQKNTEAFF	TGTGCCAGCAGCTTAGATATTCAGAAGAACACTGAAGCTTTCTTT
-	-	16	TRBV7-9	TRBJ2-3	CASSPPGYPLTDTQYF	TGTGCCAGCTCCCCCCCGGGGTACCCCCTCACAGATACGCAGTATTTT
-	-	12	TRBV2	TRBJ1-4	CAGGWVNEKLFF	TGTGCCGGTGGTTGGGTTAATGAAAAACTGTTTTTT
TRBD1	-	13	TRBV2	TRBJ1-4	CASSGTGVGKLFF	TGTGCCAGCAGTGGGACAGGGGTAGGAAAACTGTTTTTT
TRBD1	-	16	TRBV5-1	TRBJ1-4	CASSLGTVATNEKLFF	TGCGCCAGCAGCTTAGGGACAGTAGCAACTAATGAAAAACTGTTTTTT